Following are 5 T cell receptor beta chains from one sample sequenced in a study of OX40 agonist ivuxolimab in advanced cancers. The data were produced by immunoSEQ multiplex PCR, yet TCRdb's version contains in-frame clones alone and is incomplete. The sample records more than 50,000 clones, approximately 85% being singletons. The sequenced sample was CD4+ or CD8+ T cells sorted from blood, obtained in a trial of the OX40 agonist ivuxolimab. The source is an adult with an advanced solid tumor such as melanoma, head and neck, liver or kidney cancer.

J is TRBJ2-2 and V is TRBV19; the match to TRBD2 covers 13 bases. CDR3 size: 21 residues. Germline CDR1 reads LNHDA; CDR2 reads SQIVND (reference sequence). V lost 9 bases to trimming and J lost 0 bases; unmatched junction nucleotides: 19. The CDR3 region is CASKRPPGLAGALPNTGELFF. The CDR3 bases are TGTGCCAGCAAACGGCCCCCAGGACTAGCGGGGGCCCTGCCGAACACCGGGGAGCTGTTTTTT.

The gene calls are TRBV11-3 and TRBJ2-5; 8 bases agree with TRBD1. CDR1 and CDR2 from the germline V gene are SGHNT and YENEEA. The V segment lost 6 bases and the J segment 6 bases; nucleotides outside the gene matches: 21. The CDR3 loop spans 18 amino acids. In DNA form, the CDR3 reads TGTGCCAGCAGTCCATATAAAAATCAGGGGGCGCAAGAGAAGACCCAGTACTTC. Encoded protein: CASSPYKNQGAQEKTQYF.

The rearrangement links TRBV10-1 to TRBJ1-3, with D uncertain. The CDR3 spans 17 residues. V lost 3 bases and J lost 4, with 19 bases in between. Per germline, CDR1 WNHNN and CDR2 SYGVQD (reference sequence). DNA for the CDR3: TGCGCCAGCAGTGAAGTACGAGGGCCCAGGCCCGGAAACACCATATATTTT. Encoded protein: CASSEVRGPRPGNTIYF.

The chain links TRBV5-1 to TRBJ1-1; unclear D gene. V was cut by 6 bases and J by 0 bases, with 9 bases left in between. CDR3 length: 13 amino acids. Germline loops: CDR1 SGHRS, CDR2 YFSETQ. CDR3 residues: CASTIEMNTEAFF. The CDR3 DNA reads TGCGCCAGCACGATAGAGATGAACACTGAAGCTTTCTTT.

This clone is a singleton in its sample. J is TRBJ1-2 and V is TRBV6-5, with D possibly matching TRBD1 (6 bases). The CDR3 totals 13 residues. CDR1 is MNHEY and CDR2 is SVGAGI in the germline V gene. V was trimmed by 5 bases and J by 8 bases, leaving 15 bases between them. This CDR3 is CASSQDRRGGYTF. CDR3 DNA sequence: TGTGCCAGCAGTCAAGACAGGCGCGGAGGCTACACCTTC.